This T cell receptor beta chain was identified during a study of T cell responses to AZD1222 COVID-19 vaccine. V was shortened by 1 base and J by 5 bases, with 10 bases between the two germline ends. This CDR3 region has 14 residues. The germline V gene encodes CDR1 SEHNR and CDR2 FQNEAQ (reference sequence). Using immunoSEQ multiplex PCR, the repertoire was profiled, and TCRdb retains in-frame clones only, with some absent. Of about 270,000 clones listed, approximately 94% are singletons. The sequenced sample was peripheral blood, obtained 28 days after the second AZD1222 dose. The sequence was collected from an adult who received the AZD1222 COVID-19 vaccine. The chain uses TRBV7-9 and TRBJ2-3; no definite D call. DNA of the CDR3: TGTGCCAGCAGCTTAGTCGGAGCGAAAGATACGCAGTATTTT. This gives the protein CASSLVGAKDTQYF.